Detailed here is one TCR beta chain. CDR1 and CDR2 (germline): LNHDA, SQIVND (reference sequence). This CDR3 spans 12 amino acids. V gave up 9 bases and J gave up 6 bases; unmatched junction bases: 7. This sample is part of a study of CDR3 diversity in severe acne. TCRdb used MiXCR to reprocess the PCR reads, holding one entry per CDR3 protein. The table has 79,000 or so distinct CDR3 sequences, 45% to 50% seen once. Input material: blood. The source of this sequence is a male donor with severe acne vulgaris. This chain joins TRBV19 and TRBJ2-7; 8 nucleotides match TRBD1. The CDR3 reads CASSLQGVEQYF. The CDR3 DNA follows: TGTGCCAGCAGCCTACAGGGGGTCGAGCAGTACTTC.